A single sample gave rise to the 26 T cell receptor beta chains below, sequenced in a study of T cells in Graves' hyperthyroidism and ophthalmopathy (dated by TCRdb to about 2019). Libraries were constructed by multiplex PCR. Sequencing was performed on an Illumina HiSeq 2000. The TCR beta CDR3 regions were amplified from the RNA transcripts. The first round of RT-PCR for the TCR CDR3 was performed with the HTBI primer set and the Qiagen OneStep RT-PCR kit. Through fastp at Q25 and MiXCR, TCRdb rebuilt clones from the public reads, retaining in-frame beta chains. Each CDR3 protein appears once, grouped with its most common genes and DNA. The sample includes hundreds of thousands of distinct CDR3 sequences, with around 25% observed a single time. The ten largest clones capture approximately 30% of the sample. Sequencing was performed on blood. Receptors originate from a man aged 40-50 years with Graves' hyperthyroidism that later progressed to Graves' ophthalmopathy.

This clonotype was counted at least ten times. This sequence joins TRBV4-2 and TRBJ2-7; the match to TRBD2 covers 10 bases. Germline V gene data show CDR1 as LGHNA and CDR2 as YNFKEQ. The CDR3 is 19 residues long. V was clipped by 4 bases and J by 1 base; unmatched bases: 16. The CDR3 DNA reads TGTGCCAGCAGCCTCAGACCCAACAGCGGGAGGGCAACGTCCTACGAGCAGTACTTC. Protein sequence: CASSLRPNSGRATSYEQYF.

This clonotype was detected ten times or more. The chain joins TRBV10-3 to TRBJ2-7; tentative D call: TRBD1 (6 bases). This CDR3 has 12 residues. V dropped 8 bases and J dropped 7 bases, with 15 bases sitting between them. The germline CDR1 and CDR2 sequences are ENHRY and SYGVKD. CDR3 DNA sequence: TGTGCCATCGGGTACAGGGTTGAAGAGCAGTACTTC. Amino acid sequence: CAIGYRVEEQYF.

This clonotype was seen repeatedly, ten times or more. V and J are TRBV29-1 and TRBJ1-2; D gene uncertain. This CDR3 has 10 amino acids. V dropped 7 bases and J dropped 8 bases, with 11 bases sitting between them. Germline CDR1 and CDR2: SQVTM and ANQGSEA. The CDR3 loop is CSAGLEGYTF. The CDR3 DNA reads as TGCAGCGCCGGGCTGGAGGGCTACACCTTC.

J is TRBJ1-2 and V is TRBV6-1; TRBD1 matches at 10 bases. This CDR3 has 13 residues. CDR1 and CDR2 (germline): MNHNS, SASEGT. The J segment lost 2 bases and the V segment lost 6 bases, leaving 0 bases of the junction unmatched. As DNA, the CDR3 is TGTGCCAGCAGGGACAGGGGGAACTATGGCTACACCTTC. Translating it yields CASRDRGNYGYTF.

CDR3 in DNA: TGCGCCAGGGCCCTTGGGGCGGGGGGCTACGAGCAGTACTTC. Translation: CARALGAGGYEQYF. This chain joins TRBV5-1 and TRBJ2-7, with 8 nucleotides matching TRBD2. With 8 bases clipped from V and 3 bases from J, the junction kept 10 bases outside the gene matches. This CDR3 contains 14 residues. Germline loops: CDR1 SGHRS, CDR2 YFSETQ.

The chain has TRBV11-2 and TRBJ2-5; weak D call: TRBD1 (6 bases). CDR3 length equals 13 residues. The V gene's germline CDR1 is SGHAT and CDR2 FQNNGV. V was cut by 10 bases and J by 4 bases, with 16 bases left in between. The CDR3 sequence is CATTKGHGETQYF. The CDR3 DNA reads as TGTGCCACAACCAAGGGACACGGAGAGACCCAGTACTTC.

This clonotype was detected ten times or more. This sequence joins TRBV7-9 and TRBJ1-2, with 7 bases that match TRBD1. The V segment lost 1 base and the J segment 7 bases; nucleotides outside the gene matches: 9. Germline V gene data show CDR1 as SEHNR and CDR2 as FQNEAQ (reference sequence). The CDR3 consists of 15 residues. This chain's CDR3 is CASSLGPQGLGGYTF. CDR3 coding DNA: TGTGCCAGCAGCTTAGGACCACAGGGGCTTGGTGGCTACACCTTC.

This clonotype was detected ten times or more. The chain has TRBV7-9 and TRBJ2-7, with 7 bases matching TRBD1. The trim removed 5 bases at V and 4 bases at J, leaving 11 bases unmatched. The CDR3 covers 15 residues. Germline-derived CDR1 and CDR2 are SEHNR and FQNEAQ (reference sequence). The CDR3 region has the DNA TGTGCCAGCAGCGATAGACAGGGTAGTGGATACGAGCAGTACTTC. It codes for CASSDRQGSGYEQYF. Using reference TRBV7-9 and TRBJ2-7 for the parts outside the CDR3, the full variable domain is DTGVSQNPRHKITKRGQNVTFRCDPISEHNRLYWYRQTLGQGPEFLTYFQNEAQLEKSRLLSDRFSAERPKGSFSTLEIQRTEQGDSAMYLCASSDRQGSGYEQYFGPGTRLTVT.

In this sample, this clonotype turned up many times. The genes are TRBV6-2 or TRBV6-3 and TRBJ2-3; 7 positions agree with TRBD2. The germline gives CDR1 MNHEY, CDR2 SVGEGT. With 0 bases clipped from V and 4 bases from J, the junction kept 10 bases outside the gene matches. CDR3 length: 17 amino acids. In DNA form, the CDR3 reads TGTGCCAGCAGTTACTCGTTTAATGCGGGAGTGGCAGATACGCAGTATTTT. This codes for CASSYSFNAGVADTQYF.

V and J are TRBV12-3 or TRBV12-4 and TRBJ1-2; no clear D. There are 12 residues in the CDR3. V shed 6 bases and J shed 5 bases, with 10 bases lying between them. CDR3 protein: CASSMDRYGYTF. The CDR3 coding sequence is TGTGCCAGCAGCATGGACCGTTATGGCTACACCTTC.

CDR3 residues: CASSPRGTGNSNQPQHF. In nucleotides, the CDR3 is TGTGCCAGCAGTCCCCGTGGGACAGGGAATAGCAATCAGCCCCAGCATTTT. The chain recombines TRBV6-2 or TRBV6-3 with TRBJ1-5; TRBD1 aligns across 9 bases. Germline values: CDR1 MNHEY, CDR2 SVGEGT. The junction had 8 bases not matched to a gene; V was cut back by 5 bases and J by 0 bases. The CDR3 is 17 amino acids.

This clonotype was recorded many times. The rearrangement joins TRBV2 to TRBJ1-2; D is undetermined. The CDR3 runs 12 residues. The V gene lost 3 bases and the J gene lost 3 bases, with 5 bases spanning the gap. Germline V CDR1 and CDR2: SNHLY, FYNNEI. The CDR3 spells CASSETDYGYTF. The CDR3 nucleotides read TGTGCCAGCAGTGAGACTGACTATGGCTACACCTTC.

Turning to this clonotype: A much larger clone differs by one base, so this may be a read error. The chain has TRBV6-1 and TRBJ1-5, with D perhaps TRBD1 (5 bases). This CDR3 spans 15 amino acids. The V end lost 4 bases, the J end lost 9 bases, and 19 bases lay between the germline ends. Per germline, CDR1 MNHNS and CDR2 SASEGT. The CDR3 coding sequence is TGTGCCAGCAGTGCTGACGGGGGTATGGGTCGGCCCCAGCATTTT. Encoded protein: CASSADGGMGRPQHF.

This clonotype was observed a handful of times. The chain couples TRBV29-1 to TRBJ1-1, with D maybe TRBD1 (6 bases). CDR1 is SQVTM and CDR2 is ANQGSEA in the germline V gene. V was shortened by 7 bases and J by 2 bases, with 20 bases between the two germline ends. The CDR3 spans 15 residues. The CDR3 DNA reads as TGCAGCGCCTGTGGGGGGCCGGGGTCCAACACTGAAGCTTTCTTT. Translated: CSACGGPGSNTEAFF.

This clonotype was picked up many times. The V and J genes are TRBV29-1 and TRBJ1-2, with unresolved D. Germline V CDR1 and CDR2: SQVTM, ANQGSEA. The CDR3 has 11 amino acids. Trimming left V 7 bases short and J 4 bases short, with 10 bases between. This CDR3 is CSDYNSYGYTF. The CDR3 DNA reads as TGCAGCGATTACAACTCCTATGGCTACACCTTC.

This clonotype was detected ten times or more. This sequence joins TRBV6-1 and TRBJ1-1, with D possibly TRBD1 on 5 matching bases. Germline CDR1 and CDR2: MNHNS and SASEGT. The CDR3 loop spans 14 amino acids. V lost 6 bases and J 8 bases, leaving 19 bases between the germline ends. The CDR3 protein is CASRRKTGPGEAFF. The CDR3 coding sequence is TGTGCCAGCAGAAGAAAAACAGGTCCGGGGGAAGCTTTCTTT.

This clonotype has ten or more counts. V usage is TRBV4-1 and J usage is TRBJ2-7; the D gene is possibly TRBD2 (6 bases). The CDR3 length is 16 residues. CDR1 is MGHRA, CDR2 YSYEKL, per germline. Between the trimmed V and J ends, which lost 2 bases and 0 bases, there was a span of 14 bases. The CDR3 bases are TGCGCCAGCAGCCAACCGCAGGGAGGATCCTCCTACGAGCAGTACTTC. It yields the protein CASSQPQGGSSYEQYF.

This clonotype was picked up many times. The rearrangement links TRBV20-1 to TRBJ1-2; 7 nucleotides line up with TRBD1. CDR1 and CDR2 (germline): DFQATT, SNEGSKA (reference sequence). This CDR3 is 15 amino acids long. V shed 0 bases, J shed 4 bases, and the junction held 8 bases outside the gene matches. The CDR3: CSARDPRGAGYGYTF. The CDR3 coding sequence is TGCAGTGCTAGAGATCCCAGGGGGGCAGGCTATGGCTACACCTTC.

The table lists this clonotype with many counts. The V call is TRBV5-1, the J call TRBJ2-7; D may be TRBD2 (5 bases). The length of the CDR3 is 15 residues. V lost 4 bases and J 5 bases, leaving 19 bases between the germline ends. Germline V gene data show CDR1 as SGHRS and CDR2 as YFSETQ. The CDR3, as DNA: TGCGCCAGCAGCCCCGAAAATGGGGAGTGGAACGAGCAGTACTTC. This codes for CASSPENGEWNEQYF.

At least ten counts were recorded for this clonotype. The genes are TRBV9 and TRBJ1-1; D uncertain. Germline V gene data show CDR1 as SGDLS and CDR2 as YYNGEE. There are 14 residues in the CDR3. The V end lost 4 bases, the J end lost 1 base, and 11 bases lay between the germline ends. CDR3 nucleotide sequence: TGTGCCAGCAGCCCCTCCTCCACGAACACTGAAGCTTTCTTT. Protein product: CASSPSSTNTEAFF.

This clonotype was recorded at least ten times. The chain recombines TRBV18 with TRBJ1-5, with a tentative D call TRBD1 (6 bases). V lost 3 bases, J lost 3 bases, and 9 bases lay in between. CDR3 length: 14 residues. Germline CDR1 KGHSH, CDR2 LQKENI. The chain's CDR3 is CASSPRTANQPQHF. CDR3 in DNA: TGTGCCAGCTCACCTCGGACAGCCAATCAGCCCCAGCATTTT.

This clonotype has a count of ten or more. This chain joins TRBV6-5 and TRBJ2-7; 7 bases line up with TRBD2. V lost 4 bases to trimming and J lost 0 bases; unmatched junction nucleotides: 12. CDR3 length equals 17 residues. Germline CDR1 reads MNHEY; CDR2 reads SVGAGI. CDR3 residues: CASSSLGVGDYSYEQYF. The CDR3 DNA reads TGTGCCAGCAGTTCCTTGGGGGTTGGGGACTACTCCTACGAGCAGTACTTC.

Written as DNA, the CDR3 is TGTGCCAGTTCTAGCGGGAGGGCCGATACCGGGGAGCTGTTTTTT. This translates into CASSSGRADTGELFF. This chain links TRBV28 with TRBJ2-2; 12 bases align to TRBD2. Trimming at V came to 9 bases and at J to 5 bases, leaving 7 bases not matched to a gene. CDR1 and CDR2 (germline): MDHEN, SYDVKM. The CDR3 runs 15 residues.

This clonotype was observed at least ten times. The chain carries TRBV9 and TRBJ1-3, with D perhaps matching TRBD1 (5 bases). Trimming left V 0 bases short and J 2 bases short, with 12 bases between. The CDR3 loop spans 16 amino acids. Germline V gene data show CDR1 as SGDLS and CDR2 as YYNGEE. CDR3 residues: CASSVEGDSAGNTIYF. DNA of the CDR3: TGTGCCAGCAGCGTAGAGGGTGACAGCGCTGGAAACACCATATATTTT.

This clonotype was recorded a few times. The J gene is TRBJ1-1, the V gene TRBV29-1; D uncertain. The germline V gene encodes CDR1 SQVTM and CDR2 ANQGSEA. Trimming removed 1 base from V and 7 bases from J, with 10 bases in between. This CDR3 contains 12 residues. CDR3 DNA: TGCAGCGTTGAAGGCGGGCAGATTGAAGCTTTCTTT. This gives the protein CSVEGGQIEAFF. Full variable domain (remainder filled in from reference TRBV29-1 and TRBJ1-1): SAVISQKPSRDICQRGTSLTIQCQVDSQVTMMFWYRQQPGQSLTLIATANQGSEATYESGFVIDKFPISRPNLTFSTLTVSNMSPEDSSIYLCSVEGGQIEAFFGQGTRLTVV.

This chain joins TRBV15 and TRBJ1-1, with TRBD1 matching over 7 bases. The CDR3 has 15 amino acids. Germline lookup yields CDR1 LNHNV and CDR2 YYDKDF (reference sequence). Germline trimming cut 0 bases from V and 10 bases from J; bases unmatched to any gene: 11. The CDR3 DNA follows: TGTGCCACCAGCAGAGATCGACTGGGGGACAGCGGAGCTTTCTTT. Amino acids: CATSRDRLGDSGAFF.